The source of this TCR beta chain is a study of blood T cell repertoires in COVID-19. Study background: Donors in the United States, Italy and Spain gave samples during acute or convalescent COVID-19.

Study processing details: Scientists estimated how many nucleated cells there were by amplifying reference gene primers. Using immunoSEQ multiplex PCR, the repertoire was profiled, and TCRdb retains in-frame clones only, with some absent. V and J calls and clone size come straight from that table; D and trimming were deduced from the DNA. Seen here are about 300,000 clones, just under 90% observed once, and the top ten hold around 5.8%. Patients of the Seattle cohort, enrolled during active infection, were followed longitudinally. The CDR3 is made up of 15 amino acids. CDR1 is MNHNS, CDR2 SASEGT, per germline. V gave up 3 bases and J gave up 3 bases; unmatched junction bases: 5.

The TCR sequence derives from a woman aged 45-60 years with COVID-19, enrolled during active disease. V and J are TRBV6-1 and TRBJ2-7, with 10 bases fitting TRBD2. Sequenced sample: peripheral blood. CDR3 DNA sequence: TGTGCCAGCAGTGAGGGGGCTAGCGGGAGCTACGAGCAGTACTTC. It yields the protein CASSEGASGSYEQYF.